Listed below are T cell receptor beta chains from one sample, sequenced in a study of lymphopenia after photon versus proton radiotherapy. Sequenced by immunoSEQ multiplex PCR; TCRdb stores in-frame clones only, minus some. Seen here are 25,000 to 30,000 clones, approximately 85% observed once, and the top ten hold 31%. The sample consisted of peripheral blood, taken from a patient treated with photon-based radiotherapy. All receptors come from a middle-aged man with gastric cancer. The CDR3 runs from the conserved cysteine through the conserved F or W. A D gene is named only where the DNA matches it firmly. Clone size, where shown, is once, few, many, or a class for clones that have expanded.

size: once; V: TRBV5-1; J: TRBJ1-5; length: 14; D: NA; CDR3: CASSLEGYNQPQHF; DNA: TGCGCCAGCAGCTTGGAAGGATACAATCAGCCCCAGCATTTT
size: NA; V: TRBV11-3; J: TRBJ2-5; length: 14; D: NA; CDR3: CASSLGPLQETQYF; DNA: TGTGCCAGCAGCTTAGGGCCCCTCCAGGAGACCCAGTACTTC
size: NA; V: TRBV18; J: TRBJ1-6; length: 15; D: NA; CDR3: CASSPLDGINSPLHF; DNA: TGTGCCAGCTCACCACTAGACGGAATCAATTCACCCCTCCACTTT
size: NA; V: TRBV7-8; J: TRBJ2-1; length: 13; D: NA; CDR3: CASSPPRTNEQFF; DNA: TGTGCCAGCAGCCCACCTCGGACGAATGAGCAGTTCTTC
size: NA; V: TRBV18; J: TRBJ1-1; length: 13; D: NA; CDR3: CASSRVINTEAFF; DNA: TGTGCCAGCTCACGAGTTATAAACACTGAAGCTTTCTTT
size: once; V: TRBV18; J: TRBJ1-1; length: 17; D: NA; CDR3: CASSPPGIGVGNTEAFF; DNA: TGTGCCAGCTCACCACCGGGGATCGGGGTGGGGAACACTGAAGCTTTCTTT
size: NA; V: TRBV5-8; J: TRBJ2-5; length: 15; D: NA; CDR3: CASSLGSGYGETQYF; DNA: TGTGCCAGCAGCTTGGGATCCGGGTATGGGGAGACCCAGTACTTC
size: NA; V: TRBV5-1; J: TRBJ2-1; length: 12; D: NA; CDR3: CASSSAWDEQFF; DNA: TGCGCCAGCAGCTCGGCTTGGGATGAGCAGTTCTTC
size: few; V: TRBV7-9; J: TRBJ2-2; length: 14; D: TRBD1; CDR3: CAGQGAMNTGELFF; DNA: TGTGCCGGACAGGGGGCCATGAACACCGGGGAGCTGTTTTTT
size: NA; V: TRBV6-1; J: TRBJ2-1; length: 13; D: TRBD1; CDR3: CASRGGGYNEQFF; DNA: TGTGCCAGCAGAGGGGGCGGATACAATGAGCAGTTCTTC
size: NA; V: TRBV6-1; J: TRBJ1-1; length: 13; D: NA; CDR3: CASSDNRGLWPFF; DNA: TGTGCCAGCAGTGATAACCGGGGGTTGTGGCCTTTCTTT
size: once; V: TRBV9; J: TRBJ1-4; length: 15; D: TRBD1; CDR3: CASSGQGVDSEKLFF; DNA: TGTGCCAGCAGCGGACAGGGAGTCGATAGCGAAAAACTGTTTTTT
size: NA; V: TRBV7-9; J: TRBJ2-6; length: 17; D: NA; CDR3: CASSLDQTSSGANVLTF; DNA: TGTGCCAGCAGCTTAGATCAGACCAGCTCTGGGGCCAACGTCCTGACTTTC
size: few; V: TRBV5-4; J: TRBJ1-1; length: 14; D: TRBD1; CDR3: CASSSIQGGTEAFF; DNA: TGTGCCAGCAGCTCAATACAGGGGGGGACTGAAGCTTTCTTT
size: NA; V: TRBV9; J: TRBJ2-2; length: 15; D: NA; CDR3: CASSVGGWNTGELFF; DNA: TGTGCCAGCAGCGTAGGTGGCTGGAACACCGGGGAGCTGTTTTTT
size: NA; V: TRBV9; J: TRBJ1-2; length: 14; D: NA; CDR3: CASSDLGGNYGYTF; DNA: TGTGCCAGCAGCGATCTCGGGGGAAACTATGGCTACACCTTC
size: NA; V: TRBV29-1; J: TRBJ2-1; length: 10; D: NA; CDR3: CSAGNKEQFF; DNA: TGCAGCGCCGGAAATAAGGAGCAGTTCTTC
size: NA; V: TRBV18; J: TRBJ1-5; length: 16; D: TRBD1; CDR3: CASSPEGANSNQPQHF; DNA: TGTGCCAGCTCACCGGAGGGGGCCAATAGCAATCAGCCCCAGCATTTT
size: once; V: TRBV2; J: TRBJ2-3; length: 13; D: TRBD1; CDR3: CASRTGMGDTQYF; DNA: TGTGCCAGCAGGACAGGGATGGGAGATACGCAGTATTTT
size: NA; V: TRBV28; J: TRBJ2-4; length: 14; D: TRBD1; CDR3: CASSRQGGKNIQYF; DNA: TGTGCCAGCAGTCGACAGGGGGGCAAAAACATTCAGTACTTC
size: NA; V: TRBV2; J: TRBJ2-2; length: 14; D: NA; CDR3: CASRNEGGPSQLFF; DNA: TGTGCCAGCAGGAACGAGGGGGGGCCGTCACAGCTGTTTTTT
size: NA; V: TRBV6-1; J: TRBJ1-4; length: 15; D: NA; CDR3: CASSPLRGANEKLFF; DNA: TGTGCCAGCAGTCCCCTCAGGGGAGCTAATGAAAAACTGTTTTTT
size: once; V: TRBV29-1; J: TRBJ1-2; length: 13; D: NA; CDR3: CSVEGQVGYGYTF; DNA: TGCAGCGTTGAAGGCCAGGTGGGGTATGGCTACACCTTC
size: NA; V: TRBV25-1; J: TRBJ1-1; length: 17; D: TRBD1; CDR3: CASSEYQGGGSDTEAFF; DNA: TGTGCCAGCAGTGAATATCAGGGGGGCGGGAGTGACACTGAAGCTTTCTTT
size: NA; V: TRBV7-3; J: TRBJ1-1; length: 15; D: TRBD1; CDR3: CASSPGDRGETEAFF; DNA: TGTGCCAGCAGCCCAGGGGACAGGGGAGAGACTGAAGCTTTCTTT